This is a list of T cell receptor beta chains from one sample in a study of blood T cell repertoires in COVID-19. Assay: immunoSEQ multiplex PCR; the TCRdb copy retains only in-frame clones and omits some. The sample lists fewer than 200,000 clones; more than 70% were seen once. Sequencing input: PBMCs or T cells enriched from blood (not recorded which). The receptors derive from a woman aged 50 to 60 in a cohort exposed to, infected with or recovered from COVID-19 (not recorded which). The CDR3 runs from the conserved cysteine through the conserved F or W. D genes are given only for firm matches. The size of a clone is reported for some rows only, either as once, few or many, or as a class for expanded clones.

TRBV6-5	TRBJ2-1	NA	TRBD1	CASSYSTQGAYEQFF	TGTGCCAGCAGTTACTCGACCCAGGGGGCCTATGAGCAGTTCTTC
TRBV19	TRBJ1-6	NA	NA	CASSIDLRAADSPLHF	TGTGCCAGTAGTATAGACCTGCGGGCCGCTGACTCACCCCTCCACTTT
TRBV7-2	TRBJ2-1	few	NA	CASSLSLGGYNEQFF	TGTGCCAGCAGCTTATCATTAGGCGGGTACAATGAGCAGTTCTTC
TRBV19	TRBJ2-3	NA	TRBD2	CASSIPRGGRRTDTQYF	TGTGCCAGTAGTATACCGCGGGGCGGGAGAAGGACAGATACGCAGTATTTT
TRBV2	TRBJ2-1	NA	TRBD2	CASSDRGLEFNEQFF	TGTGCCAGCAGTGATCGGGGACTAGAGTTCAATGAGCAGTTCTTC
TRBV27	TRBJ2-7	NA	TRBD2	CASSLAPGLRSYEQYF	TGTGCCAGCAGTTTAGCACCGGGACTACGATCCTACGAGCAGTACTTC
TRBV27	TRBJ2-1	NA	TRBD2	CASSPRGGKVERGIYNEQFF	TGTGCCAGCAGTCCCCGGGGGGGCAAGGTGGAACGGGGGATATACAATGAGCAGTTCTTC
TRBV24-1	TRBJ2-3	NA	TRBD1	CATSRGTDTDTQYF	TGTGCCACCAGCCGTGGGACAGACACAGATACGCAGTATTTT
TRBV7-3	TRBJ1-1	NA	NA	CASSLRLGEGTEAFF	TGTGCCAGCAGCTTACGGTTAGGGGAGGGGACTGAAGCTTTCTTT
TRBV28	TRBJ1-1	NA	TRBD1	CASSDPSQGGTEAFF	TGTGCCAGCAGTGACCCATCACAGGGGGGAACTGAAGCTTTCTTT
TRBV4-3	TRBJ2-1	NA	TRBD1	CASSQGGQGYNEQFF	TGCGCCAGCAGCCAAGGAGGACAGGGGTATAATGAGCAGTTCTTC
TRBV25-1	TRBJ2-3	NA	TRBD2	CASSSGLALSTDTQYF	TGTGCCAGCAGTTCGGGACTAGCGTTGAGCACAGATACGCAGTATTTT
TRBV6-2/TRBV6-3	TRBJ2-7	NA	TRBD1	CASSKWDQTGSYEQYF	TGTGCCAGCAGTAAGTGGGATCAGACAGGGAGTTACGAGCAGTACTTC
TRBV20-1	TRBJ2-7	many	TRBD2	CSASKPTSGSGGYEQYF	TGCAGTGCTAGTAAACCCACTAGCGGGAGCGGAGGCTACGAGCAGTACTTC
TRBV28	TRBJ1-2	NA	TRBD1	CASSSQGRNYGYTF	TGTGCCAGCAGTTCACAGGGGCGGAACTATGGCTACACCTTC
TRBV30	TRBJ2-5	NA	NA	CAWSEGHDQETQYF	TGTGCCTGGAGTGAAGGACACGACCAAGAGACCCAGTACTTC
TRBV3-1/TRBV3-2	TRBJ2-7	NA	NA	CASSQDLRSYEQYF	TGTGCCAGCAGCCAAGATCTACGGTCCTACGAGCAGTACTTC
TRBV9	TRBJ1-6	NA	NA	CASSVDEASSYNSPLHF	TGTGCCAGCAGCGTAGATGAGGCTAGCTCCTATAATTCACCCCTCCACTTT
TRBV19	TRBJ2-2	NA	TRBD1	CASSSSRGGSVTGELFF	TGTGCCAGTAGTTCGAGCAGAGGGGGCTCGGTCACCGGGGAGCTGTTTTTT
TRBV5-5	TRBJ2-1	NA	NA	CASSLESLNEQFF	TGTGCCAGCAGCTTGGAGAGCCTAAATGAGCAGTTCTTC
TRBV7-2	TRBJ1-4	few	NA	CASRGGLANEKLFF	TGTGCCAGCAGGGGGGGTTTAGCTAATGAAAAACTGTTTTTT
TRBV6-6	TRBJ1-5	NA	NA	CASSPRGQNLPQHF	TGTGCCAGCAGTCCCCGGGGTCAAAATCTGCCCCAGCATTTT
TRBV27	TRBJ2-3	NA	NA	CASSSLSSTDTQYF	TGTGCCAGCAGTTCTCTGTCGAGCACAGATACGCAGTATTTT